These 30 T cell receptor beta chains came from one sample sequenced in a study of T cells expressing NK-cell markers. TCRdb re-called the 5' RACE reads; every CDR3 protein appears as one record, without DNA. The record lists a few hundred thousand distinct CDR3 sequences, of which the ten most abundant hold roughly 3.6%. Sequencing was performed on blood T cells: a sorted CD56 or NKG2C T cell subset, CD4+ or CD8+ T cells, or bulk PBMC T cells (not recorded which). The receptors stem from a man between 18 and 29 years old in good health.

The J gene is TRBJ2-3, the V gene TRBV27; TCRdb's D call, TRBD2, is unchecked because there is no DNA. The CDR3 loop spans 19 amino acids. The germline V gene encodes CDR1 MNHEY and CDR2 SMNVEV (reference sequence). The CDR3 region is CASILTGTSGRAPTDTQYF.

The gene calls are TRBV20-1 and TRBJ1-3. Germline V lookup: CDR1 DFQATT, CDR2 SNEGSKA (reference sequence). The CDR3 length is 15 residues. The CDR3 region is CSARDTRSLRNTIYF.

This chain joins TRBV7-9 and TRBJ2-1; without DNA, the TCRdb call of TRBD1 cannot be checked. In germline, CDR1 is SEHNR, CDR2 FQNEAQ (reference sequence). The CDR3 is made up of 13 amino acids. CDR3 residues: CASKMGGENEQFF.

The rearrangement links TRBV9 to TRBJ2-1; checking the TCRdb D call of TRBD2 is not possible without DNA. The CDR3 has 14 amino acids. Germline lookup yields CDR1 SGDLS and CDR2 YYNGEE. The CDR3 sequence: CASSVGSSADEQFF.

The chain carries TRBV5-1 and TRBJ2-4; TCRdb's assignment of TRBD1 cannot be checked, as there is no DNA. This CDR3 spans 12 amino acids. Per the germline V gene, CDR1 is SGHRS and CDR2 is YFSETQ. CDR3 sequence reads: CASRGGGAFQYF.

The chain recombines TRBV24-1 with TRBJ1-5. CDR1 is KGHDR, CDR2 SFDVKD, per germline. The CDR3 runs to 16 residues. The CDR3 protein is CATSDGEGYSNQPQHF.

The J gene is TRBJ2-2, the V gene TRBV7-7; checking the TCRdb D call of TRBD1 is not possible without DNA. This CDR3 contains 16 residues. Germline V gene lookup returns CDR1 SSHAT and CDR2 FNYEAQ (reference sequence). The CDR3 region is CASSLGAGQHTGELFF.

The CDR3 protein is CSAERDLYNEQFF. The chain recombines TRBV20-1 with TRBJ2-1. Germline V CDR1 and CDR2: DFQATT, SNEGSKA (reference sequence). There are 13 residues in the CDR3.

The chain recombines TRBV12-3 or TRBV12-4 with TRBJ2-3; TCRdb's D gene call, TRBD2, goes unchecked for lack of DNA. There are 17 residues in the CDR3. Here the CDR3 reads CASSLPHREGPADTQYF.

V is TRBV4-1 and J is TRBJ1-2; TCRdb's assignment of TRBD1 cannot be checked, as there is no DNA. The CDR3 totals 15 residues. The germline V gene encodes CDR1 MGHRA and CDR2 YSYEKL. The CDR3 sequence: CASSLGSGTGSGYTF.

The CDR3 sequence: CASSVAVAAYNEQFF. V gene TRBV9 combines with J gene TRBJ2-1; TCRdb selects TRBD2, and the lack of DNA leaves this call unchecked. CDR3 size: 15 residues. CDR1 SGDLS and CDR2 YYNGEE come from the germline V gene.

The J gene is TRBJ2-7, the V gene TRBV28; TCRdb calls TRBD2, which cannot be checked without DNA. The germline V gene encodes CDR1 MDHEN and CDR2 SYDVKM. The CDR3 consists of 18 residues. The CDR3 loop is CASSGGGLAGPLAYEQYF.

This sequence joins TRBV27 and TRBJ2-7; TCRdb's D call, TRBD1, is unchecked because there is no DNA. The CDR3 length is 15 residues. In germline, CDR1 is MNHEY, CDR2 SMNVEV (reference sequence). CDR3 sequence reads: CASSLRRDTPYEQYF.

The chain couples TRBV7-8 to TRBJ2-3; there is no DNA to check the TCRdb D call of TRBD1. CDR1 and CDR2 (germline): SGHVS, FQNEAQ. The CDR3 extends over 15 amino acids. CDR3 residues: CASTPTGTDTDTQYF.

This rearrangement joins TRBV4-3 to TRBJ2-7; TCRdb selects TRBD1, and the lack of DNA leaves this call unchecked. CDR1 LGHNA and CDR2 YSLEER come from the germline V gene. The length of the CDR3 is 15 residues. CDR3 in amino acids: CASSPSTGHPYEQYF.

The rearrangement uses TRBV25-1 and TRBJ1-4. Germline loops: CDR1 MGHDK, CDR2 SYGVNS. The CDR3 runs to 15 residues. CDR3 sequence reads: CASSTPSGNNEKLFF.

The CDR3 reads CASRPRTSDPYEQYF. The chain employs TRBV7-8 and TRBJ2-7; TCRdb selects TRBD2, and the lack of DNA leaves this call unchecked. CDR3 length equals 15 residues. Germline V gene lookup returns CDR1 SGHVS and CDR2 FQNEAQ.

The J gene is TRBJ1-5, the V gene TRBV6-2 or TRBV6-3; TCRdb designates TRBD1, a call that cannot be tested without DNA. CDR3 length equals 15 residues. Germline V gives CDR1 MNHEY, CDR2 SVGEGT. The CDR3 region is CASRGTGNSNQPQHF.

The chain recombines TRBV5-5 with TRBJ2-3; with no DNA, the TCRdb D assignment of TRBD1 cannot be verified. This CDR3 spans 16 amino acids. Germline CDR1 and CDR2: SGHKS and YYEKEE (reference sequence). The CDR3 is CASSLGRLAGTDTQYF.

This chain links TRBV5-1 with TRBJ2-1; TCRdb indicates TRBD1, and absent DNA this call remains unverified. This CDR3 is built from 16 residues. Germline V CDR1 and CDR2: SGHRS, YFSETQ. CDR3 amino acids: CASSLPTGALSNEQFF.

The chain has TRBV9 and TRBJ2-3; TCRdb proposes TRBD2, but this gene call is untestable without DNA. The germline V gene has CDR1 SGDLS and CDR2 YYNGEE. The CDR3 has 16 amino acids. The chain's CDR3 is CASSVSPGLGGDTQYF.

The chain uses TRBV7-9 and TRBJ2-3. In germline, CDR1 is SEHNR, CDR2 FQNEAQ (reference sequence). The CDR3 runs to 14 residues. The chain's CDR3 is CASSLEQTRSTQYF.

CDR3: CSVEWGTPGANVLTF. The chain has TRBV29-1 and TRBJ2-6; TCRdb calls TRBD1, which cannot be checked without DNA. CDR1 and CDR2 from the germline V gene are SQVTM and ANQGSEA. The CDR3 is 15 amino acids.

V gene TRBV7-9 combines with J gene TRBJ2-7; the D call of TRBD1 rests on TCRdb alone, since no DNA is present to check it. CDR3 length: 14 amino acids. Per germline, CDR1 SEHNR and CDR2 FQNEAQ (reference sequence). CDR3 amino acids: CASSFPPEGYEQYF.

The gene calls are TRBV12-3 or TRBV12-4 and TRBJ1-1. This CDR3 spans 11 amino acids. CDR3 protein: CASGGRRVAFF.

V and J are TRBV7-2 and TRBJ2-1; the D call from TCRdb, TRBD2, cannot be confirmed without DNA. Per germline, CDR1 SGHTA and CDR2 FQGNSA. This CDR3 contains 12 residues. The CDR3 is CASSSVAGEQFF.

This chain's CDR3 is CSVRVTGASVGKLFF. The chain carries TRBV29-1 and TRBJ1-4. This CDR3 contains 15 residues. Germline-derived CDR1 and CDR2 are SQVTM and ANQGSEA.

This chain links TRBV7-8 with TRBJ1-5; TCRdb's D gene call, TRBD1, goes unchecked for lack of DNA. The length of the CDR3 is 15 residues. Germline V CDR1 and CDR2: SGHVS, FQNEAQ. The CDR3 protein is CASSPDYGSRIVQHF.

CDR3: CAWSWGDTEAFF. V and J are TRBV30 and TRBJ1-1; as DNA is missing, the TRBD1 call by TCRdb cannot be tested. The germline V gene has CDR1 GTSNPN and CDR2 SVGIG (reference sequence). This CDR3 is built from 12 residues.

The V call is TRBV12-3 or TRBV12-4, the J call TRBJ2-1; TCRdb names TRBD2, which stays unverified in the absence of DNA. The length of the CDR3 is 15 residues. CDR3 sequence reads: CASSRTSGRANEQFF.